Each of the 30 T cell receptor beta chains below was sequenced from the same sample in a study of T cell responses to AZD1222 COVID-19 vaccine. Assay: immunoSEQ multiplex PCR; the TCRdb copy retains only in-frame clones and omits some. The sample carries tens of thousands of clones, over 80% recorded once. Specimen: peripheral blood, collected on day 0 of MenACWY control vaccination. The receptors here all came from an adult in good health.

This sequence joins TRBV7-9 and TRBJ1-2; D perhaps matches TRBD1 (5 bases). This CDR3 is built from 13 residues. V was cut by 5 bases and J by 4 bases, with 11 bases left in between. CDR1 and CDR2 (germline): SEHNR, FQNEAQ (reference sequence). CDR3 in amino acids: CASSAGRIYGYTF. The DNA for the CDR3 is TGTGCCAGCAGCGCAGGGAGGATCTATGGCTACACCTTC.

Comments on this clone: Other DNA sequences of this sample code for an identical CDR3. The V and J genes are TRBV18 and TRBJ1-1; D is possibly TRBD1 (5 bases). Germline V CDR1 and CDR2: KGHSH, LQKENI. The CDR3 is 13 residues long. V was shortened by 3 bases and J by 1 base, with 6 bases between the two germline ends. DNA of the CDR3: TGTGCCAGCTCACCGGGGGGGAACACTGAAGCTTTCTTT. Its translation: CASSPGGNTEAFF.

The chain combines TRBV21-1 with TRBJ2-1; TRBD2 is the table's D call, not checked against the DNA. TRBV21-1 is a documented pseudogene. This CDR3 is built from 16 residues. The CDR3 DNA follows: TGTGCCAGCAGCAAAGCACCTAGCGGAGCCTACAATGAGCAGTTCTTC. Encoded protein: CASSKAPSGAYNEQFF.

The CDR3 DNA reads as TGCGCCAGCAGTCAATCACCGGGGCTTTATGGCTACACCTTC. This encodes CASSQSPGLYGYTF. The V call is TRBV23-1, the J call TRBJ1-2; D is possibly TRBD1 (5 bases). TRBV23-1 is filed as an ORF, its function uncertain. V lost 0 bases, J lost 5 bases, and 10 bases lay in between. This CDR3 region has 14 residues.

This clone has a single count. The chain employs TRBV18 and TRBJ1-1; D remains unclear. Germline CDR1 reads KGHSH; CDR2 reads LQKENI. The CDR3 is 15 amino acids. Trimming stripped 3 bases from V and 2 bases from J, with 13 bases between. The CDR3 DNA reads as TGTGCCAGCTCACCCTCTCCGGTGGGAAACACTGAAGCTTTCTTT. Protein: CASSPSPVGNTEAFF.

This clone was observed a handful of times. V gene TRBV4-1 combines with J gene TRBJ1-2; D unclear. V was pared by 0 bases and J by 2 bases, with 4 bases between. This CDR3 spans 13 amino acids. The germline gives CDR1 MGHRA, CDR2 YSYEKL. CDR3 DNA: TGCGCCAGCAGCCAAGATAGGAACTATGGCTACACCTTC. It codes for CASSQDRNYGYTF.

This sequence joins TRBV24-1 and TRBJ2-1; 8 bases map to TRBD1. The germline gives CDR1 KGHDR, CDR2 SFDVKD. This CDR3 spans 14 amino acids. V lost 9 bases to trimming and J lost 0 bases; unmatched junction nucleotides: 3. The DNA for the CDR3 is TGTGCCACCGCTACAGGGGGCTCCTACAATGAGCAGTTCTTC. This gives the protein CATATGGSYNEQFF.

The V and J genes are TRBV15 and TRBJ2-2; TRBD2 is a possible D gene (5 bases). From germline, CDR1 is LNHNV and CDR2 YYDKDF (reference sequence). The V and J ends lost 7 bases and 0 bases respectively, with 12 bases between them. The CDR3 is made up of 15 amino acids. CDR3 DNA: TGTGCCACCACCTCATTAGCGACGAACACCGGGGAGCTGTTTTTT. The encoded protein is CATTSLATNTGELFF. Complete variable domain (other parts from reference TRBV15 and TRBJ2-2): DAMVIQNPRYQVTQFGKPVTLSCSQTLNHNVMYWYQQKSSQAPKLLFHYYDKDFNNEADTPDNFQSRRPNTSFCFLDIRSPGLGDTAMYLCATTSLATNTGELFFGEGSRLTVL.

The chain has TRBV5-1 and TRBJ1-3; the D is unclear. This CDR3 spans 13 amino acids. Between the trimmed V and J ends, which lost 4 bases and 1 base, there was a span of 6 bases. The germline CDR1 and CDR2 sequences are SGHRS and YFSETQ. Here the CDR3 DNA reads TGCGCCAGCAGCAGGGAGTCTGGAAACACCATATATTTT. Translating it yields CASSRESGNTIYF.

The genes are TRBV6-5 and TRBJ1-2; unclear D gene. The ends were cut back, 5 bases at V and 0 bases at J, with 10 bases in the middle. CDR1 and CDR2 from the germline V gene are MNHEY and SVGAGI. The CDR3 covers 14 residues. Written as DNA, the CDR3 is TGTGCCAGCAGTCAGACGGGCCCTAACTATGGCTACACCTTC. It encodes CASSQTGPNYGYTF.

The chain recombines TRBV27 with TRBJ2-5; weak D call: TRBD2 (5 bases). Deletions cut 5 bases from V and 5 bases from J, with 21 bases between. CDR3 length equals 16 residues. Germline assignment: CDR1 MNHEY and CDR2 SMNVEV (reference sequence). CDR3 in amino acids: CASSIQSTPAGETQYF. For the CDR3, the DNA is TGTGCCAGCAGTATCCAGAGTACCCCGGCGGGCGAGACCCAGTACTTC.

J is TRBJ1-6 and V is TRBV27, with no clear D. Per germline, CDR1 MNHEY and CDR2 SMNVEV (reference sequence). CDR3 length: 12 amino acids. Trimming pared 2 bases from V and 9 bases from J, leaving 5 bases between. The CDR3 loop reads CASSLGVSPLHF. CDR3 sequence (DNA): TGTGCCAGCAGTTTAGGGGTTTCACCCCTCCACTTT.

V usage is TRBV12-2 and J usage is TRBJ1-3. TRBV12-2 is deemed a pseudogene. This CDR3 region has 14 residues. The DNA for the CDR3 is TGTGCAAGTCGAGGGACTCTCACCGGAAACACCATATATTTT. This sequence encodes CASRGTLTGNTIYF.

With respect to this clone: Relative to the germline gene, one junction end is altered; a read error may explain this. The chain uses TRBV6-1 and TRBJ1-1, with D possibly TRBD1 on 6 matching bases. This CDR3 comprises 13 residues. The germline gives CDR1 MNHNS, CDR2 SASEGT. This chain's CDR3 is CASSEEGVTEAFF. CDR3 nucleotide sequence: TGTGCCAGCAGCGAAGAGGGGGTAACTGAAGCTTTCTTT.

This clone has just one count. The chain is built from TRBV12-3 or TRBV12-4 and TRBJ2-5; D unclear. Between the trimmed V and J ends, which lost 7 bases and 2 bases, there was a span of 11 bases. The CDR3 runs to 13 residues. The CDR3 region is CASTLLGQETQYF. The CDR3 DNA reads as TGTGCCAGCACCTTGCTGGGGCAAGAGACCCAGTACTTC.

J is TRBJ1-2 and V is TRBV6-4; D is undetermined. Germline CDR1 is MRHNA and CDR2 is SNTAGT. The CDR3 contains 12 residues. V lost 5 bases and J 8 bases, leaving 12 bases between the germline ends. For the CDR3, the DNA is TGTGCCAGCAGTTACGGACGGGCGGGCTACACCTTC. As protein: CASSYGRAGYTF.

The rearrangement uses TRBV27 and TRBJ1-5; a weak D match, TRBD1 (6 bases). Germline loops: CDR1 MNHEY, CDR2 SMNVEV (reference sequence). The CDR3 length is 14 residues. V lost 4 bases, J lost 8 bases, and 15 bases lay in between. In DNA form, the CDR3 reads TGTGCCAGCAGTTCATTGGGGGGGCTGGAGCCCCAGCATTTT. Protein: CASSSLGGLEPQHF.

Notes on this clone: A read error may account for a junction end that differs from germline. V and J are TRBV19 and TRBJ2-3, with D unresolved. The length of the CDR3 is 14 residues. The germline V gene encodes CDR1 LNHDA and CDR2 SQIVND (reference sequence). In DNA form, the CDR3 reads TGTGCCGGTAGTATAGGCCGACGCACAGATACGCAGTATTTT. It yields the protein CAGSIGRRTDTQYF.

The chain uses TRBV28 and TRBJ2-7, with a possible D match to TRBD1 (5 bases). This CDR3 comprises 13 residues. In germline, CDR1 is MDHEN, CDR2 SYDVKM. V lost 6 bases to trimming and J lost 0 bases, with 9 bases between them. The CDR3 spells CASRTDNSYEQYF. DNA for the CDR3: TGTGCCAGCAGGACGGACAACTCCTACGAGCAGTACTTC.

The CDR3 protein is CASSRESGDRAPNIQYF. The CDR3 DNA follows: TGCGCCAGCAGTCGGGAGTCAGGGGACAGGGCTCCAAACATTCAGTACTTC. The chain employs TRBV23-1 and TRBJ2-4; 9 nucleotides align to TRBD1. TRBV23-1 is reported as an ORF; its role is uncertain. The CDR3 has 17 residues. The ends lost 4 bases at V and 6 bases at J; junction bases unmatched: 13.

J is TRBJ2-1 and V is TRBV4-1; D unclear. The CDR3 has 15 residues. V was trimmed by 4 bases and J by 0 bases, leaving 10 bases between them. Germline V CDR1 and CDR2: MGHRA, YSYEKL. In DNA form, the CDR3 reads TGCGCCAGCAGCCTTCAACTAAGCTCCTACAATGAGCAGTTCTTC. This codes for CASSLQLSSYNEQFF.

V is TRBV7-2 and J is TRBJ2-3; possible D gene TRBD1, 5 bases. V was shortened by 6 bases and J by 4 bases, with 17 bases between the two germline ends. Germline CDR1 reads SGHTA; CDR2 reads FQGNSA. This CDR3 comprises 15 residues. The CDR3 here is CASSRSSARADTQYF. CDR3 DNA: TGTGCCAGCAGTAGGAGCAGCGCCAGGGCAGATACGCAGTATTTT.

The rearrangement joins TRBV29-1 to TRBJ1-2; TRBD1 matches 9 bases. Germline CDR1 and CDR2: SQVTM and ANQGSEA. V gave up 7 bases and J gave up 3 bases; unmatched junction bases: 3. The CDR3 length is 12 residues. The CDR3 DNA follows: TGCAGCGCCCGGGACAGGGACTATGGCTACACCTTC. This encodes CSARDRDYGYTF. Supplemented by reference TRBV29-1 and TRBJ1-2, the full variable domain reads SAVISQKPSRDICQRGTSLTIQCQVDSQVTMMFWYRQQPGQSLTLIATANQGSEATYESGFVIDKFPISRPNLTFSTLTVSNMSPEDSSIYLCSARDRDYGYTFGSGTRLTVV.

In this sample, this clone turned up a few times. The V and J genes are TRBV30 and TRBJ1-5, with 9 bases matching TRBD1. V was clipped by 3 bases and J by 5 bases; unmatched bases: 14. The germline CDR1 and CDR2 sequences are GTSNPN and SVGIG (reference sequence). The CDR3 sequence is 17 residues long. Written as DNA, the CDR3 is TGTGCCTGGAGCCCGGACAGGGGAGATTCTAAGGATCAGCCCCAGCATTTT. Amino acid sequence: CAWSPDRGDSKDQPQHF. The full variable domain, completed using reference TRBV30 and TRBJ1-5, is SQTIHQWPATLVQPVGSPLSLECTVEGTSNPNLYWYRQAAGRGLQLLFYSVGIGQISSEVPQNLSASRPQDRQFILSSKKLLLSDSGFYLCAWSPDRGDSKDQPQHFGDGTRLSIL.

The chain is built from TRBV12-5 and TRBJ2-7, with D possibly called TRBD1 or TRBD2 (5 bases each). Germline V gives CDR1 LGHNT, CDR2 FRNRAP. This CDR3 spans 12 amino acids. The V and J ends lost 7 bases and 2 bases respectively, with 9 bases between them. DNA for the CDR3: TGTGCTAGTGAGGGACCTACCTACGAGCAGTACTTC. Protein product: CASEGPTYEQYF.

The chain is built from TRBV19 and TRBJ1-2; no firm D call. This CDR3 region has 16 residues. From germline, CDR1 is LNHDA and CDR2 SQIVND (reference sequence). Trimming shortened V by 6 bases and J by 4 bases, and 21 bases separated the two germline ends. CDR3 bases: TGTGCCAGTAGCTCGCGTCCCGCCCCTACCCTCTATGGCTACACCTTC. It specifies CASSSRPAPTLYGYTF.

The chain carries TRBV25-1 and TRBJ2-3, with a weak D call TRBD1 (5 bases). The germline V gene encodes CDR1 MGHDK and CDR2 SYGVNS. This CDR3 has 13 residues. With 5 bases removed from V and 6 bases from J, the gap between germline ends came to 12 bases. The CDR3 sequence is CASSIGVRDTQYF. DNA for the CDR3: TGTGCCAGCAGTATAGGGGTCAGGGATACGCAGTATTTT.

The rearrangement links TRBV7-9 to TRBJ1-6, with D uncertain. The V end lost 3 bases, the J end lost 7 bases, and 1 base lay between the germline ends. The CDR3 has 11 residues. Per the germline V gene, CDR1 is SEHNR and CDR2 is FQNEAQ (reference sequence). Here the CDR3 DNA reads TGTGCCAGCAGCTTCAATTCACCCCTCCACTTT. This gives the protein CASSFNSPLHF.

The chain combines TRBV18 with TRBJ1-1; D not resolved. Germline V gene sequence: CDR1 KGHSH, CDR2 LQKENI. The V end was cut by 8 bases, the J end by 5 bases, with 15 bases between. The CDR3 spans 13 residues. Here the CDR3 DNA reads TGTGCCAGCACCGTAACCGCGAGGACTGAAGCTTTCTTT. It translates to CASTVTARTEAFF.

The chain employs TRBV7-9 and TRBJ1-2; 9 bases line up with TRBD1. The CDR3 runs to 15 residues. The ends lost 5 bases at V and 6 bases at J; junction bases unmatched: 10. The germline V gene encodes CDR1 SEHNR and CDR2 FQNEAQ (reference sequence). The CDR3, as DNA: TGTGCCAGCAGCCTTCGGACAGGGGAAGAAAATGGCTACACCTTC. This codes for CASSLRTGEENGYTF.